The 22 T cell receptor beta chains below were found in one sample sequenced in a study of technical replicates of blood from a few donors. The method was immunoSEQ multiplex PCR; TCRdb's version includes in-frame clones alone and lacks a portion of them. The top ten clones hold 0.18% of a sample with some 71,000 clones, around 97% of them seen once. The source material was T cells isolated from PBMCs. Every receptor here comes from a human donor in good health.

The V and J genes are TRBV18 and TRBJ2-2; 11 nucleotides align to TRBD2. Trimming removed 1 base from V and 5 bases from J; junction bases left unmatched: 6. CDR3 length: 17 residues. Germline V lookup: CDR1 KGHSH, CDR2 LQKENI. The DNA of the CDR3 is TGTGCCAGCTCACCACTCACCAGACTAGCGGGGACCGGGGAGCTGTTTTTT. It yields the protein CASSPLTRLAGTGELFF.

This chain joins TRBV10-3 and TRBJ2-2; no clear D. Germline CDR1 ENHRY, CDR2 SYGVKD. The CDR3 has 15 residues. V lost 0 bases to trimming and J lost 0 bases, with 5 bases between them. The CDR3 here is CAISESGPNTGELFF. The CDR3 DNA reads TGTGCCATCAGTGAGTCGGGCCCGAACACCGGGGAGCTGTTTTTT.

The chain is built from TRBV30 and TRBJ1-5; 7 nucleotides match TRBD1. The V segment lost 5 bases and the J segment 0 bases; nucleotides outside the gene matches: 7. CDR3 length: 15 amino acids. From germline, CDR1 is GTSNPN and CDR2 SVGIG (reference sequence). CDR3 DNA: TGTGCCTGGGCTTTCGGACAGGCTAGCAATCAGCCCCAGCATTTT. Amino acid sequence: CAWAFGQASNQPQHF. Together with reference TRBV30 and TRBJ1-5, the CDR3 gives the full variable domain: SQTIHQWPATLVQPVGSPLSLECTVEGTSNPNLYWYRQAAGRGLQLLFYSVGIGQISSEVPQNLSASRPQDRQFILSSKKLLLSDSGFYLCAWAFGQASNQPQHFGDGTRLSIL.

This chain uses TRBV15 with TRBJ1-5; no firm D call. There are 13 residues in the CDR3. V was trimmed by 1 base and J by 4 bases, leaving 5 bases between them. Germline CDR1 LNHNV, CDR2 YYDKDF (reference sequence). The CDR3 reads CATSRVSNQPQHF. In DNA form, the CDR3 reads TGTGCCACCAGCAGAGTGAGTAATCAGCCCCAGCATTTT.

The CDR3 protein is CASQASGANVLTF. CDR3 in DNA: TGTGCCAGCCAGGCCTCTGGGGCCAACGTCCTGACTTTC. V is TRBV19 and J is TRBJ2-6; D not certain. Trimming cost V 9 bases and J 0 bases, with 6 bases left between them. CDR1 is LNHDA, CDR2 SQIVND, per germline (reference sequence). The CDR3 spans 13 residues.

The chain uses TRBV7-9 and TRBJ2-5; 7 nucleotides align to TRBD2. There are 17 residues in the CDR3. CDR1 and CDR2 (germline): SEHNR, FQNEAQ (reference sequence). Unmatched junction bases numbered 13, after V lost 1 base and J lost 5 bases. CDR3 in amino acids: CASSLGAAGVPRETQYF. The CDR3 nucleotides are TGTGCCAGCAGCTTAGGGGCGGCGGGGGTTCCCCGGGAGACCCAGTACTTC.

J is TRBJ2-1 and V is TRBV27, with D maybe TRBD2 (6 bases). CDR3 size: 16 residues. V shed 0 bases and J shed 2 bases, with 11 bases lying between them. Germline CDR1 is MNHEY and CDR2 is SMNVEV (reference sequence). The CDR3 here is CASSLSAGIPYNEQFF. DNA of the CDR3: TGTGCCAGCAGTTTATCGGCGGGAATTCCCTACAATGAGCAGTTCTTC.

The chain combines TRBV5-6 with TRBJ2-3; 7 nucleotides align to TRBD1. CDR3 size: 15 residues. The germline CDR1 and CDR2 sequences are SGHDT and YYEEEE. J gave up 3 bases and V 4 bases, and 8 bases lay outside the gene matches. This CDR3 is CASSRDSWSTDTQYF. The CDR3, as DNA: TGTGCCAGCAGCCGGGACAGCTGGTCGACAGATACGCAGTATTTT.

The chain couples TRBV28 to TRBJ2-7, with 14 bases that match TRBD2. V lost 6 bases, J lost 5 bases, and 15 bases stayed unmatched. Germline CDR1 reads MDHEN; CDR2 reads SYDVKM. This CDR3 is 18 amino acids long. The CDR3, as DNA: TGTGCCAGCAGGGTGGTTGGGACTAGCGGGAGTGAAGTCCACGAGCAGTACTTC. This gives the protein CASRVVGTSGSEVHEQYF.

J is TRBJ2-5 and V is TRBV6-5; TRBD2 might be the D (6 bases). The CDR3 spans 14 residues. With 0 bases removed from V and 2 bases from J, the gap between germline ends came to 7 bases. Germline CDR1 is MNHEY and CDR2 is SVGAGI. DNA for the CDR3: TGTGCCAGCAGTTACTCGGAGGGGCAAGAGACCCAGTACTTC. Protein product: CASSYSEGQETQYF.

The genes are TRBV11-2 and TRBJ2-3; 14 positions match TRBD2. This CDR3 comprises 18 residues. Germline trimming cut 5 bases from V and 0 bases from J; bases unmatched to any gene: 7. Germline V gene data show CDR1 as SGHAT and CDR2 as FQNNGV. CDR3: CASSPTRLAGGSTDTQYF. The CDR3 DNA is TGTGCCAGCAGCCCCACGAGACTAGCGGGAGGGAGCACAGATACGCAGTATTTT.

The chain employs TRBV6-5 and TRBJ2-1; the match to TRBD2 covers 11 bases. Trimming took 1 base from V and 8 from J; bases not matched to a gene: 4. The germline gives CDR1 MNHEY, CDR2 SVGAGI. This CDR3 has 15 amino acids. The CDR3: CASSYLAGGGDEQFF. CDR3 bases: TGTGCCAGCAGTTACTTAGCGGGGGGGGGTGATGAGCAGTTCTTC.

The CDR3: CASSMSRQGKYGYTF. CDR3 DNA: TGTGCCAGCAGCATGTCTAGACAGGGTAAATATGGCTACACCTTC. J is TRBJ1-2 and V is TRBV9; TRBD1 aligns across 7 bases. This CDR3 region has 15 residues. Germline trimming cut 4 bases from V and 5 bases from J; bases unmatched to any gene: 11. Germline lookup yields CDR1 SGDLS and CDR2 YYNGEE.

The rearrangement links TRBV7-9 to TRBJ2-7; a weak D match, TRBD2 (5 bases). V gave up 7 bases and J gave up 2 bases, with 18 bases separating them. The V gene's germline CDR1 is SEHNR and CDR2 FQNEAQ (reference sequence). This CDR3 is 15 amino acids long. CDR3 in DNA: TGTGCCAGCAACGATCGCGCGAGCGGAACCTACGAGCAGTACTTC. Translated, it gives CASNDRASGTYEQYF.

The chain couples TRBV6-5 to TRBJ1-5; possible D gene TRBD1, 6 bases. This CDR3 comprises 13 residues. With 7 bases removed from V and 5 bases from J, the gap between germline ends came to 12 bases. The V gene's germline CDR1 is MNHEY and CDR2 SVGAGI. The CDR3 DNA is TGTGCCAGCAAGCGACAGGTTGATCAGCCCCAGCATTTT. It encodes CASKRQVDQPQHF.

The chain recombines TRBV5-4 with TRBJ2-3, with unresolved D. This CDR3 contains 12 residues. V lost 2 bases and J lost 1, with 2 bases in between. Germline CDR1 is SGHNT and CDR2 is YYREEE (reference sequence). The CDR3 spells CASSFGTDTQYF. In DNA form, the CDR3 reads TGTGCCAGCAGCTTCGGCACAGATACGCAGTATTTT.

This clone showed up just once. The chain couples TRBV6-1 to TRBJ1-2; D possibly corresponds to TRBD1 (5 bases). CDR3 length equals 15 residues. Per germline, CDR1 MNHNS and CDR2 SASEGT. Deletions cut 1 base from V and 6 bases from J, with 15 bases between. This chain's CDR3 is CASSEEAGGANGYTF. CDR3 nucleotide sequence: TGTGCCAGCAGTGAAGAGGCGGGAGGGGCAAATGGCTACACCTTC.

This rearrangement joins TRBV6-1 to TRBJ1-1, with D possibly being TRBD1 (6 bases). The CDR3 spans 13 residues. The germline gives CDR1 MNHNS, CDR2 SASEGT. Trimming took off 6 bases at V and 1 base at J, with 9 bases between the two ends. The CDR3, as DNA: TGTGCCAGCAGGGAGACAGGGAACACTGAAGCTTTCTTT. Its translation is CASRETGNTEAFF.

The J gene is TRBJ1-5, the V gene TRBV19; D not certain. The length of the CDR3 is 15 residues. Germline CDR1 reads LNHDA; CDR2 reads SQIVND (reference sequence). The V gene lost 8 bases and the J gene lost 9 bases, with 23 bases spanning the gap. In DNA form, the CDR3 reads TGTGCCAGTTTAGAAAACCAAGCGACGTTCCCGCCCCAGCATTTT. Its protein product is CASLENQATFPPQHF.

V and J are TRBV10-2 and TRBJ1-2; no clear D. V lost 8 bases, J lost 5 bases, and 12 bases lay in between. The CDR3 length is 12 residues. Germline assignment: CDR1 WSHSY and CDR2 SAAADI. In nucleotides, the CDR3 is TGCGCCAGCTGGGAGGGCGGGTATGGCTACACCTTC. It translates to CASWEGGYGYTF.

The rearrangement uses TRBV11-2 and TRBJ1-2, with D possibly matching TRBD1 (5 bases). The CDR3 runs to 16 residues. Germline V gene sequence: CDR1 SGHAT, CDR2 FQNNGV. V was trimmed by 6 bases and J by 2 bases, leaving 19 bases between them. CDR3 sequence reads: CASRSVQRGENYGYTF. The CDR3 nucleotides read TGTGCCAGCAGATCGGTTCAACGGGGGGAAAACTATGGCTACACCTTC.

The chain employs TRBV5-6 and TRBJ1-1; 7 bases agree with TRBD1. The CDR3 sequence is 14 residues long. Germline trimming cut 0 bases from V and 4 bases from J; bases unmatched to any gene: 3. Germline V gene lookup returns CDR1 SGHDT and CDR2 YYEEEE. CDR3 in amino acids: CASSLGHRGTEAFF. CDR3 in DNA: TGTGCCAGCAGCTTGGGACACAGGGGCACTGAAGCTTTCTTT.